These 20 T cell receptor beta chains originate from one sample sequenced in a study of blood T cell repertoires in COVID-19. The data were produced by immunoSEQ multiplex PCR, yet TCRdb's version contains in-frame clones alone and is incomplete. Altogether 250,000 to 350,000 clones are present, roughly 90% being singletons, with the ten largest covering around 10%. Material for sequencing was peripheral blood. Source of these receptors: a woman aged 30 to 39 with COVID-19, enrolled during active disease.

The DNA for the CDR3 is TGCGCCAGCAGCCACCTTAAGGGGACTAGCGGGAGGGTCGGTGAGCAGTTCTTC. Protein product: CASSHLKGTSGRVGEQFF. V usage is TRBV4-3 and J usage is TRBJ2-1; 16 nucleotides line up with TRBD2. This CDR3 comprises 18 residues. The V and J ends lost 3 bases and 9 bases, in that order; junction bases with no gene match: 11. CDR1 and CDR2 from the germline V gene are LGHNA and YSLEER.

The CDR3 here is CASSWTSVNNEQFF. As DNA, the CDR3 is TGTGCCAGCAGTTGGACTAGCGTGAACAATGAGCAGTTCTTC. This rearrangement joins TRBV9 to TRBJ2-1; 9 bases map to TRBD2. CDR3 length: 14 residues. With 5 bases clipped from V and 5 bases from J, the junction kept 5 bases outside the gene matches. Germline CDR1 and CDR2: SGDLS and YYNGEE.

The chain recombines TRBV30 with TRBJ2-7; 7 bases are shared with TRBD1. Germline CDR1 and CDR2: GTSNPN and SVGIG (reference sequence). The V and J ends lost 1 base and 1 base, in that order; junction bases with no gene match: 4. CDR3 length: 14 residues. The CDR3 loop is CAWSGGGLSYEQYF. The CDR3 DNA reads as TGTGCCTGGAGTGGAGGGGGCTTGTCCTACGAGCAGTACTTC.

V usage is TRBV9 and J usage is TRBJ2-2; 8 bases agree with TRBD1. The CDR3 is 15 residues long. Germline CDR1 reads SGDLS; CDR2 reads YYNGEE. Trimming cost V 4 bases and J 9 bases; bases outside gene matches: 11. CDR3 coding DNA: TGTGCCAGCAGCCCTCATGACAGGGGCTCGTGGGAGCTGTTTTTT. It encodes CASSPHDRGSWELFF.

The J gene is TRBJ1-4, the V gene TRBV24-1; D may be TRBD1 (6 bases). Trimming removed 5 bases at V and 0 bases at J, with 9 bases between. Germline V CDR1 and CDR2: KGHDR, SFDVKD. The CDR3 loop spans 15 amino acids. The CDR3 spells CATSGRGTTNEKLFF. In nucleotides, the CDR3 is TGTGCCACCAGTGGAAGGGGGACAACTAATGAAAAACTGTTTTTT.

This clone has a handful of counts. The chain couples TRBV6-6 to TRBJ1-2, with D possibly TRBD1 on 6 matching bases. CDR3 length: 16 residues. V dropped 4 bases and J dropped 1 base, with 16 bases sitting between them. CDR1 is MNHNY, CDR2 SVGAGI, per germline (reference sequence). CDR3 loop: CASSLAGTPNNYGYTF. The CDR3 bases are TGTGCCAGCAGTTTGGCCGGGACACCGAATAACTATGGCTACACCTTC.

The V gene is TRBV30, the J gene TRBJ1-1; D may be TRBD1 (5 bases). Trimming removed 2 bases at V and 8 bases at J, with 9 bases between. CDR3 length: 11 amino acids. In germline, CDR1 is GTSNPN, CDR2 SVGIG (reference sequence). The CDR3 protein is CAWSKSGEAFF. CDR3 bases: TGTGCCTGGAGTAAGTCAGGGGAAGCTTTCTTT.

This chain uses TRBV28 with TRBJ1-2; 7 bases map to TRBD1. Per germline, CDR1 MDHEN and CDR2 SYDVKM. This CDR3 has 15 residues. Losses at the gene ends were 6 bases for V and 4 bases for J; bases not matched to a gene: 11. CDR3 bases: TGTGCCAGCAGGAATCGATACAGGGGTATCTATGGCTACACCTTC. Its translation is CASRNRYRGIYGYTF.

V usage is TRBV28 and J usage is TRBJ2-7, with D possibly matching TRBD2 (5 bases). The length of the CDR3 is 14 residues. The germline V gene has CDR1 MDHEN and CDR2 SYDVKM. V was trimmed by 4 bases and J by 5 bases, leaving 15 bases between them. The CDR3 nucleotides read TGTGCCAGCAGTTCGGGGAGAGGGAGCCACGAGCAGTACTTC. Protein product: CASSSGRGSHEQYF.

V and J are TRBV19 and TRBJ2-1; TRBD2 is a possible D gene (5 bases). V gave up 5 bases and J gave up 8 bases, with 16 bases separating them. The CDR3 consists of 14 residues. Germline V gene lookup returns CDR1 LNHDA and CDR2 SQIVND (reference sequence). The CDR3 loop is CASSRLASGDEQFF. For the CDR3, the DNA is TGTGCCAGTAGTCGGCTAGCCTCCGGTGATGAGCAGTTCTTC.

The genes are TRBV7-9 and TRBJ1-2, with D maybe TRBD1 (5 bases). Trimming cost V 1 base and J 5 bases, with 8 bases left between them. Germline V gene sequence: CDR1 SEHNR, CDR2 FQNEAQ (reference sequence). CDR3 length: 13 residues. As DNA, the CDR3 is TGTGCCAGCAGCTTAGTCCAGGGATATGGCTACACCTTC. This codes for CASSLVQGYGYTF.

The V call is TRBV5-1, the J call TRBJ2-7, with TRBD1 matching 10 bases. The CDR3 is 15 amino acids. Germline CDR1 SGHRS, CDR2 YFSETQ. The trim removed 4 bases at V and 6 bases at J, leaving 10 bases unmatched. CDR3 bases: TGCGCCAGCAGCCAGAATTCCCGACAGGGGGCCGAGCAGTACTTC. This translates into CASSQNSRQGAEQYF.

This chain links TRBV5-1 with TRBJ2-2; the match to TRBD2 covers 14 bases. The J segment lost 1 base and the V segment lost 3 bases, leaving 8 bases of the junction unmatched. This CDR3 has 19 amino acids. Germline V gene lookup returns CDR1 SGHRS and CDR2 YFSETQ. The DNA of the CDR3 is TGCGCCAGCAGCTCCCTGGGACTAGCGGGAGAGAGGAACACCGGGGAGCTGTTTTTT. Protein sequence: CASSSLGLAGERNTGELFF.

Here the CDR3 DNA reads TGTGCCAGCAGCTTAAGTTCAGGGACTGGGGCCAACGTCCTGACTTTC. Residues: CASSLSSGTGANVLTF. The J gene is TRBJ2-6, the V gene TRBV7-3; a possible D gene is TRBD1 (5 bases). The CDR3 loop spans 16 amino acids. Trimming removed 1 base at V and 2 bases at J, with 9 bases between. Germline V gives CDR1 SGHTA, CDR2 FQGTGA. The full variable domain, its missing parts supplied by reference TRBV7-3 and TRBJ2-6, is GAGVSQTPSNKVTEKGKYVELRCDPISGHTALYWYRQSLGQGPEFLIYFQGTGAADDSGLPNDRFFAVRPEGSVSTLKIQRTERGDSAVYLCASSLSSGTGANVLTFGAGSRLTVL.

This chain connects TRBV5-4 to TRBJ2-2; the D gene is possibly TRBD1 (6 bases). This CDR3 spans 16 amino acids. The V gene lost 3 bases and the J gene lost 5 bases, with 17 bases spanning the gap. The V gene's germline CDR1 is SGHNT and CDR2 YYREEE (reference sequence). The CDR3 here is CASSSPGHLGTGELFF. CDR3 bases: TGTGCCAGCAGCTCTCCGGGACACCTAGGGACCGGGGAGCTGTTTTTT.

This clone was recorded many times. The chain joins TRBV19 to TRBJ1-2; no definite D call. The V gene lost 1 base and the J gene lost 9 bases, with 12 bases spanning the gap. Germline assignment: CDR1 LNHDA and CDR2 SQIVND (reference sequence). This CDR3 comprises 13 residues. This chain's CDR3 is CASSIGRSPSYTF. CDR3 DNA sequence: TGTGCCAGTAGTATAGGACGGAGTCCCAGCTACACCTTC.

This sequence joins TRBV6-5 and TRBJ2-7; D unclear. V was cut by 2 bases and J by 4 bases, with 9 bases left in between. Germline CDR1 reads MNHEY; CDR2 reads SVGAGI. The CDR3 loop spans 13 amino acids. The CDR3 sequence is CASSYNRVYEQYF. CDR3 coding DNA: TGTGCCAGCAGTTACAACCGGGTATACGAGCAGTACTTC.

The chain couples TRBV24-1 to TRBJ2-3; perhaps TRBD1 as D (5 bases). Germline V lookup: CDR1 KGHDR, CDR2 SFDVKD. The CDR3 runs to 15 residues. V lost 1 base and J lost 3, with 10 bases in between. The CDR3: CATSDLDSGTDTQYF. DNA of the CDR3: TGTGCCACCAGTGATTTAGACAGTGGGACAGATACGCAGTATTTT.

The chain has TRBV6-5 and TRBJ2-7; TRBD1 matches 8 bases. The CDR3 contains 14 residues. The ends lost 9 bases at V and 5 bases at J; junction bases unmatched: 12. Germline CDR1 reads MNHEY; CDR2 reads SVGAGI. In nucleotides, the CDR3 is TGTGCCAGTACAACCGGGACAGGTATACACGAGCAGTACTTC. The encoded protein is CASTTGTGIHEQYF.

The CDR3 bases are TGTGCCGGGGGGTATTTTAATTCACCCCTCCACTTT. Its protein product is CAGGYFNSPLHF. The chain combines TRBV6-5 with TRBJ1-6; D is perhaps TRBD1 (5 bases). The CDR3 is 12 residues long. Between the trimmed V and J ends, which lost 11 bases and 6 bases, there was a span of 11 bases. Germline CDR1 MNHEY, CDR2 SVGAGI.